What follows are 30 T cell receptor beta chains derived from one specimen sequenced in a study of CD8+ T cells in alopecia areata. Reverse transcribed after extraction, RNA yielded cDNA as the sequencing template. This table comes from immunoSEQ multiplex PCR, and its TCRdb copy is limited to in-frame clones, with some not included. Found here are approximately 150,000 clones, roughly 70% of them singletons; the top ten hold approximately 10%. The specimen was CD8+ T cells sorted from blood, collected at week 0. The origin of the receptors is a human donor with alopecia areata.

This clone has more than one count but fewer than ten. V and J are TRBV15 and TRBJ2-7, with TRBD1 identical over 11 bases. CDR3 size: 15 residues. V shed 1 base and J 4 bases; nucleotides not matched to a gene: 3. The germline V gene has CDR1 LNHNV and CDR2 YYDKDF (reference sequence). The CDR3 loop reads CATSRVGTGGYEQYF. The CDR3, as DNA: TGTGCCACCAGCAGAGTCGGGACAGGGGGTTACGAGCAGTACTTC.

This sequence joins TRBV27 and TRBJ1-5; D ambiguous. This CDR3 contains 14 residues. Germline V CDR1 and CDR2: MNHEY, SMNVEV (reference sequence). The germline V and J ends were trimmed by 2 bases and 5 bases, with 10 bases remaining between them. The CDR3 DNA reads TGTGCCAGCAGTTTAAGAGGGAACTATCAGCCCCAGCATTTT. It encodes CASSLRGNYQPQHF.

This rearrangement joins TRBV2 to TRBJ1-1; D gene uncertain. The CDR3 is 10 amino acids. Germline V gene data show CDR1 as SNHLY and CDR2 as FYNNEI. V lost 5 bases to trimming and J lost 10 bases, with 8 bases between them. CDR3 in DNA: TGTGCCAGCAGTTTGGTGGGAGCTTTCTTT. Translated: CASSLVGAFF.

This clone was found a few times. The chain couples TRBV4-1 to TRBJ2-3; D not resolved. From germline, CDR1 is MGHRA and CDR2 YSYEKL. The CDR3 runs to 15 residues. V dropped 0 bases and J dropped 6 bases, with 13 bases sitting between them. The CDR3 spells CASSQDSKPPDTQYF. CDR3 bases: TGCGCCAGCAGCCAAGATTCCAAACCCCCGGATACGCAGTATTTT.

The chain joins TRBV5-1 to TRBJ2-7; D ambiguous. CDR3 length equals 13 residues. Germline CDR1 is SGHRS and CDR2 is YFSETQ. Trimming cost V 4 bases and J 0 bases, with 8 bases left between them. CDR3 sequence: CASSPQSSYEQYF. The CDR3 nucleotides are TGCGCCAGCAGCCCGCAGAGCTCCTACGAGCAGTACTTC.

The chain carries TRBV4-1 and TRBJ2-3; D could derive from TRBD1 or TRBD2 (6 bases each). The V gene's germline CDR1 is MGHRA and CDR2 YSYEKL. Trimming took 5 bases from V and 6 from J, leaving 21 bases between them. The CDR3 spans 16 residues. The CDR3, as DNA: TGCGCCAGCAGCACACGACCGTTGGGGGGCGGGGATACGCAGTATTTT. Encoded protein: CASSTRPLGGGDTQYF.

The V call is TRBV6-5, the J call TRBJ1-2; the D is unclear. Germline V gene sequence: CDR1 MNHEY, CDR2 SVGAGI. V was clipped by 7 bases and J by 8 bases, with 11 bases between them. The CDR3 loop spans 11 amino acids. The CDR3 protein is CASKTGNGYTF. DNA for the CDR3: TGTGCCAGCAAGACGGGTAACGGCTACACCTTC.

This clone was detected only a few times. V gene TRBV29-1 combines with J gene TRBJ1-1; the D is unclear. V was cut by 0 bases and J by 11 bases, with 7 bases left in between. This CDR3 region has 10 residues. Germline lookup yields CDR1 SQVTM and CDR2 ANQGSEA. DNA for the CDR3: TGCAGCGTTGAAGATACTCAGGCTTTCTTT. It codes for CSVEDTQAFF.

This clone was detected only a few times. CDR3 nucleotide sequence: TGTGCCACCGTGGGGCCAAATGAGCAGTTCTTC. Amino acid sequence: CATVGPNEQFF. This sequence joins TRBV6-6 and TRBJ2-1, with a tentative D call TRBD1 (5 bases). Trimming removed 10 bases at V and 7 bases at J, with 11 bases between. The germline V gene has CDR1 MNHNY and CDR2 SVGAGI (reference sequence). The CDR3 is 11 amino acids.

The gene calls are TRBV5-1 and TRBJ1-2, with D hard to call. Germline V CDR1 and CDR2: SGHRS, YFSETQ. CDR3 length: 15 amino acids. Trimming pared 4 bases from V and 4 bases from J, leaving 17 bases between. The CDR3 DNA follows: TGCGCCAGCAGCGTCGACCTGTCGGGCCTCTATGGCTACACCTTC. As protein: CASSVDLSGLYGYTF.

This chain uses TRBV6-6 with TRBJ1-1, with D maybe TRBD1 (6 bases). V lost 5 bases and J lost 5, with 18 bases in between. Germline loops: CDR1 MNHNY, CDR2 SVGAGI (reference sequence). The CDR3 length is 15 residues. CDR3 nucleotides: TGTGCCAGCAGTGCGAGCCGGGGGGCAGATACTGAAGCTTTCTTT. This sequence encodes CASSASRGADTEAFF.

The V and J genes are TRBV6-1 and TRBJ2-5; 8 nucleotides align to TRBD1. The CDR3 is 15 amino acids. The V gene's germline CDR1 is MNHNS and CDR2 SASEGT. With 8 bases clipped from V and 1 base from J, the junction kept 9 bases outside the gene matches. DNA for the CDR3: TGTGCCAGCCGCGGGACAGGACAAACCCAAGAGACCCAGTACTTC. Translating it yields CASRGTGQTQETQYF.

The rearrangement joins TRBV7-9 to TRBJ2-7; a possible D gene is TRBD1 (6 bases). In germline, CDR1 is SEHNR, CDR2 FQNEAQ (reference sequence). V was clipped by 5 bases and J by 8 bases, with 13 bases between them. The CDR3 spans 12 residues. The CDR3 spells CASSLPDSKQYF. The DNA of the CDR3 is TGTGCCAGCAGCCTCCCGGACAGTAAGCAGTACTTC.

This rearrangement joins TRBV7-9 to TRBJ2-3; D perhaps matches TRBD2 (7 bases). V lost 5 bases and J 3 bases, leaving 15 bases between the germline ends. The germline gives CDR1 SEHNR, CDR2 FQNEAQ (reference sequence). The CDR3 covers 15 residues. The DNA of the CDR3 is TGTGCCAGCAGCCCAGGGGAGGGTGAAACAGATACGCAGTATTTT. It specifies CASSPGEGETDTQYF.

CDR3 DNA sequence: TGTGCCAGTTCTGGGACCTTATATGCAACTAATGAAAAACTGTTTTTT. Protein sequence: CASSGTLYATNEKLFF. The V call is TRBV2, the J call TRBJ1-4, with D tentatively TRBD1 (5 bases). Germline values: CDR1 SNHLY, CDR2 FYNNEI. The germline V and J ends were trimmed by 9 bases and 0 bases, with 17 bases remaining between them. This CDR3 is 16 amino acids long.

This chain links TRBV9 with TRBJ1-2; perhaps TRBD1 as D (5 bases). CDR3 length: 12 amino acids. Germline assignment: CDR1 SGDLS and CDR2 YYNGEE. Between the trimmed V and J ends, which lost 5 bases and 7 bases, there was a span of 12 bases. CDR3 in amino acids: CASSRRGSGYTF. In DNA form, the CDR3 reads TGTGCCAGCAGTAGGCGGGGGTCTGGCTACACCTTC.

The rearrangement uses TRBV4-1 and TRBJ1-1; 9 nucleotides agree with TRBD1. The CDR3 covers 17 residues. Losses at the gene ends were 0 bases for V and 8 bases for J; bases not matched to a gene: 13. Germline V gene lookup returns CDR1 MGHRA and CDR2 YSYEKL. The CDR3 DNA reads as TGCGCCAGCAGCCAAGATCAGAGACAGGGGGTTCGTACGGAAGCTTTCTTT. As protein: CASSQDQRQGVRTEAFF.

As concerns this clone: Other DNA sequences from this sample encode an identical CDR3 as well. In DNA form, the CDR3 reads TGCAGCGTTGAAGATCGCACGGCCTCCTACGAGCAGTACTTC. This sequence encodes CSVEDRTASYEQYF. The rearrangement joins TRBV29-1 to TRBJ2-7; D gene uncertain. Germline assignment: CDR1 SQVTM and CDR2 ANQGSEA. V dropped 0 bases and J dropped 0 bases, with 9 bases sitting between them. This CDR3 comprises 14 residues.

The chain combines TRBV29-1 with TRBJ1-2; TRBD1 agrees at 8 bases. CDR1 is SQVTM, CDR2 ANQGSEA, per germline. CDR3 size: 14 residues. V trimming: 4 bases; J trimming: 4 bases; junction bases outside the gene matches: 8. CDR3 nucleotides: TGCAGCGTTGTGGACAGGGAGCTAGGCTATGGCTACACCTTC. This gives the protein CSVVDRELGYGYTF. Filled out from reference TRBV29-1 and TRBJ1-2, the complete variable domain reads SAVISQKPSRDICQRGTSLTIQCQVDSQVTMMFWYRQQPGQSLTLIATANQGSEATYESGFVIDKFPISRPNLTFSTLTVSNMSPEDSSIYLCSVVDRELGYGYTFGSGTRLTVV.

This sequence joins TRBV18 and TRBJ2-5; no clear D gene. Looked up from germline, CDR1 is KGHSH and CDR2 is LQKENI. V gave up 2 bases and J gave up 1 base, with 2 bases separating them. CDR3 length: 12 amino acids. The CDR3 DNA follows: TGTGCCAGCTCACCAGCCCAAGAGACCCAGTACTTC. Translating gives CASSPAQETQYF.

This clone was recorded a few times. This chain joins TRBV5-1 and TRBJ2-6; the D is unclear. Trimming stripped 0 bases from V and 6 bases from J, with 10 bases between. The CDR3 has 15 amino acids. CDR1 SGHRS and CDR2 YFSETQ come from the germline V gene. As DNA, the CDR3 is TGCGCCAGCAGCTTGGATTTAGGGTCGGCCAACGTCCTGACTTTC. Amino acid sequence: CASSLDLGSANVLTF.

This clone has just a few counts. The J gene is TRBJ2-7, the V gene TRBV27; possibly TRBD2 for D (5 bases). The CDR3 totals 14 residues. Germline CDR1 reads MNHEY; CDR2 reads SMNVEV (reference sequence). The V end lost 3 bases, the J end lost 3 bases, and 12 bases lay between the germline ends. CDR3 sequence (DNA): TGTGCCAGCAGTTTCTCTGCAAGCGGCTACGAGCAGTACTTC. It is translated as CASSFSASGYEQYF.

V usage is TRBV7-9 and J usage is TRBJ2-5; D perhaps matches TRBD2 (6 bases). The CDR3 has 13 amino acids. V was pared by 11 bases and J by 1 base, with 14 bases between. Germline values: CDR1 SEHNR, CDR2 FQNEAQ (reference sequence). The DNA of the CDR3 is TGTGCCGGCGGTGGGGGGATCCAAGAGACCCAGTACTTC. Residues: CAGGGGIQETQYF.

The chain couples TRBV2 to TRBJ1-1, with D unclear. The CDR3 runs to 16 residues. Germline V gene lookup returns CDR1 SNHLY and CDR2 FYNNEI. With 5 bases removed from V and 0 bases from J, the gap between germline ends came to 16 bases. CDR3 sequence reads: CASSPEERQMNTEAFF. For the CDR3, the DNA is TGTGCCAGCAGTCCCGAGGAGAGGCAAATGAACACTGAAGCTTTCTTT.

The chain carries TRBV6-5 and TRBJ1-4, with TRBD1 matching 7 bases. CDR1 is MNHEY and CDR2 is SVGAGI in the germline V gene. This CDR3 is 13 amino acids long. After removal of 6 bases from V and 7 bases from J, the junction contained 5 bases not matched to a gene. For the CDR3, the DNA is TGTGCCAGCAGAACAGGGGCCCCTGAAAAACTGTTTTTT. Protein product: CASRTGAPEKLFF.

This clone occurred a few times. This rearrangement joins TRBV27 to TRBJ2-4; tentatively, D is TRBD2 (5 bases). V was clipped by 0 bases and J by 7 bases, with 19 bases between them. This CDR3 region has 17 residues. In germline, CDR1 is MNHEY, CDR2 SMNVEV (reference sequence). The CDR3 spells CASSLSGREWGGNIQYF. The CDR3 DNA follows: TGTGCCAGCAGTTTATCGGGCCGGGAATGGGGTGGGAACATTCAGTACTTC.

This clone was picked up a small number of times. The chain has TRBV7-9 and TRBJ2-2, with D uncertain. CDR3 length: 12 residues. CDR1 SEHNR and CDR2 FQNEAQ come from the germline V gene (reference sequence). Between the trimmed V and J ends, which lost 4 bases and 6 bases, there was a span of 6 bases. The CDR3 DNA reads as TGTGCCAGCAGCTCCGGTTCCGGGGAGCTGTTTTTT. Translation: CASSSGSGELFF.

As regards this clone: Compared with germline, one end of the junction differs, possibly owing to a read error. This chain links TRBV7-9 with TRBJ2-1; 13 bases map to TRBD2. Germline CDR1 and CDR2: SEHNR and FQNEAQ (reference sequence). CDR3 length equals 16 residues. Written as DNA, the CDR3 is TGTACCAGCAGAATGGGACTAGCGGGGTGGTACAATGAGCAGTTCTTC. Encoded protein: CTSRMGLAGWYNEQFF. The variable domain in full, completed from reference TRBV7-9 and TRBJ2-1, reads DTGVSQNPRHKITKRGQNVTFRCDPISEHNRLYWYRQTLGQGPEFLTYFQNEAQLEKSRLLSDRFSAERPKGSFSTLEIQRTEQGDSAMYLCTSRMGLAGWYNEQFFGPGTRLTVL.

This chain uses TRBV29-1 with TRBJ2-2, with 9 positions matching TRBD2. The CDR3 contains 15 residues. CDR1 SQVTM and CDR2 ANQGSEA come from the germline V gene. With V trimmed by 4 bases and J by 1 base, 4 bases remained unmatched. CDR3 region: CSVVLAGVNTGELFF. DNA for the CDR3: TGCAGCGTTGTATTAGCGGGGGTGAACACCGGGGAGCTGTTTTTT.

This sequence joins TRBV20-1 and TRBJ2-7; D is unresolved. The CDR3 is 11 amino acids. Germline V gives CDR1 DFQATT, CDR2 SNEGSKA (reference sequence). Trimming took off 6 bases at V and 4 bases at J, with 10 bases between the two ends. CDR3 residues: CSAPFGYEQYF. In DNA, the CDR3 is TGCAGTGCCCCCTTCGGGTACGAGCAGTACTTC.